This TCR beta chain comes out of a study of response to subunit inactivated influenza vaccine. Study outcomes and limitations: Each seasonal influenza vaccination, the authors suggested, recruits few new T cells.

TCRdb reprocessed the RT-PCR reads via MiXCR and lists one record per CDR3 protein. The profile shows hundreds of thousands of distinct CDR3 sequences, 11% to 15% of them singletons. The CDR3 length is 17 residues. CDR1 and CDR2 (germline): SGHRS, YFSETQ. The V gene end was trimmed by 0 bases and the J gene end by 7 bases; junction bases not matched to a gene: 7. Turning to this clonotype: What it binds is not known.

The sample consisted of PBMCs from blood, taken approximately 15 days before vaccination. The chain carries TRBV5-1 and TRBJ2-1; 13 bases map to TRBD2. The sequence came from a middle-aged man who received an inactivated influenza vaccine. This CDR3 reads CASSLAGTSGTGNEQFF. CDR3 in DNA: TGCGCCAGCAGCTTGGCAGGGACTAGCGGGACGGGAAATGAGCAGTTCTTC.